This is a list of T cell receptor beta chains from one sample in a study of shared clonotypes between healthy human individuals. The repertoire was sequenced with immunoSEQ multiplex PCR; TCRdb's copy has only in-frame clones and lacks some. Of around 340,000 clones listed, 70% to 75% were seen once; the top ten hold 10%. The sample was memory CD4+ T cells sorted from blood. These receptors were obtained from a man aged 25-40 years in good health. Both conserved end residues are part of each CDR3. The D gene is left open where the match is weak. Clone size is shown for a subset of rows, as once, few, many or a class of expanded clone.

V	J	D	size	CDR3	DNA
TRBV20-1	TRBJ1-1	.	few	CNTRENTEAFF	TGCAACACACGGGAAAACACTGAAGCTTTCTTT
TRBV5-6	TRBJ2-1	.	many	CASSLPRSSYNEQFF	TGTGCCAGCAGCTTACCCAGGAGCTCCTACAATGAGCAGTTCTTC
TRBV7-3	TRBJ1-1	.	.	CASSPDGNTEAFF	TGTGCCAGCAGCCCGGACGGGAACACTGAAGCTTTCTTT
TRBV2	TRBJ2-7	TRBD2	few	CASGAGAYEQYF	TGTGCCAGCGGGGCGGGAGCGTACGAGCAGTACTTC
TRBV29-1	TRBJ1-1	TRBD1	.	CSVGTDPNTEAFF	TGCAGCGTGGGGACAGACCCAAACACTGAAGCTTTCTTT
TRBV5-1	TRBJ1-4	TRBD1	.	CASSLRQGGTNEKLFF	TGCGCCAGCAGCCTCCGACAGGGGGGGACTAATGAAAAACTGTTTTTT
TRBV5-8	TRBJ2-2	.	.	CASSLAGAHTGELFF	TGTGCCAGCAGCTTGGCCGGGGCCCACACCGGGGAGCTGTTTTTT
TRBV5-1	TRBJ2-2	.	.	CASSFKSGTGELFF	TGCGCCAGCAGCTTCAAAAGCGGGACCGGGGAGCTGTTTTTT
TRBV2	TRBJ1-2	.	.	CASRPTGAGYTF	TGTGCCAGCAGACCGACAGGTGCCGGCTACACCTTC
TRBV7-8	TRBJ2-1	TRBD1	once	CASSLRTGLSYNEQFF	TGTGCCAGCAGCTTGCGGACAGGGTTGTCCTACAATGAGCAGTTCTTC
TRBV5-8	TRBJ2-3	.	.	CASSPGPGTDTQYF	TGTGCCAGCAGCCCGGGCCCTGGCACAGATACGCAGTATTTT